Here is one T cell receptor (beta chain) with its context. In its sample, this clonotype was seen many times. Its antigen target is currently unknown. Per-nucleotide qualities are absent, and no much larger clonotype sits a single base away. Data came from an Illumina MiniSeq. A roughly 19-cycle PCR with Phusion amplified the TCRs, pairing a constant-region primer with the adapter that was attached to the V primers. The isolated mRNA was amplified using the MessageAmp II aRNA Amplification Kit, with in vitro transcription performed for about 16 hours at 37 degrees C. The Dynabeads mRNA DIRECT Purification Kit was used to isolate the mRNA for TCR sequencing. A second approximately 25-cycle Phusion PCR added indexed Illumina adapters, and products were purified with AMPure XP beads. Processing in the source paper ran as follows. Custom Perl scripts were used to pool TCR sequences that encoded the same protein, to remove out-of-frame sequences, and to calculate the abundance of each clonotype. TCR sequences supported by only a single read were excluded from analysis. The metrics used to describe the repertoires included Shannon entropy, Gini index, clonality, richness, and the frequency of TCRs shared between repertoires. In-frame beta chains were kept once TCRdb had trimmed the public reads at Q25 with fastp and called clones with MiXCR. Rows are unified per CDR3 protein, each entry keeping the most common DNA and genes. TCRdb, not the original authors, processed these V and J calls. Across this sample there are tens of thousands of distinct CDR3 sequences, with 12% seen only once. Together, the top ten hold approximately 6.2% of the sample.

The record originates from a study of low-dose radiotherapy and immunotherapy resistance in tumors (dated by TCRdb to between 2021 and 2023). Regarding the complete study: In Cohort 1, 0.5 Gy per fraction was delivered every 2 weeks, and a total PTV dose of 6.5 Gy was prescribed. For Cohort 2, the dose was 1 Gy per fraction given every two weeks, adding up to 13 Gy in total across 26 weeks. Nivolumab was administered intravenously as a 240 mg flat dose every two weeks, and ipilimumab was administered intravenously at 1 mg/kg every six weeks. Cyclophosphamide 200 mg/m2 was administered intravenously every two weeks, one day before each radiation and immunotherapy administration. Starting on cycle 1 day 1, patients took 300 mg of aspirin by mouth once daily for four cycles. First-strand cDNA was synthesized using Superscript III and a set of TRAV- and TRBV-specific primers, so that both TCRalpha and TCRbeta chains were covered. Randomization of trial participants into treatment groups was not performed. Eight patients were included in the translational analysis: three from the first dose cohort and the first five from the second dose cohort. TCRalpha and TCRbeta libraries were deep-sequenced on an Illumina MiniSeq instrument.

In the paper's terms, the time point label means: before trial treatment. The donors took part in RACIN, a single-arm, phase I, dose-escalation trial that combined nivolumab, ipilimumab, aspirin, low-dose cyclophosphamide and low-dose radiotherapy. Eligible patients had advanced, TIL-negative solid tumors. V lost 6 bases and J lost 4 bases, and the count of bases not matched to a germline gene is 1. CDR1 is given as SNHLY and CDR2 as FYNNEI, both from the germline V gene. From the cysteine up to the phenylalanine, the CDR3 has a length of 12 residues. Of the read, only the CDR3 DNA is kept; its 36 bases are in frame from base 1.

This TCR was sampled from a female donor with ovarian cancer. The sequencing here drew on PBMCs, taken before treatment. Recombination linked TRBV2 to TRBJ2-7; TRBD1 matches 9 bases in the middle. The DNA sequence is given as TGTGCCAGCAGCGGACAGGGGTACGAGCAGTACTTC. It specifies CASSGQGYEQYF. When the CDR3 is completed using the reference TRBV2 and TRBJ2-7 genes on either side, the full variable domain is EPEVTQTPSHQVTQMGQEVILRCVPISNHLYFYWYRQILGQKVEFLVSFYNNEISEKSEIFDDQFSVERPDGSNFTLKIRSTKLEDSAMYFCASSGQGYEQYFGPGTRLTVT.